Sequencing of this T cell receptor (beta chain) was carried out in a study of shared clonotypes between healthy human individuals. V was cut by 1 base and J by 3 bases, with 10 bases left in between. This CDR3 is 14 amino acids long. Germline V gene data show CDR1 as GTSNPN and CDR2 as SVGIG (reference sequence). Here immunoSEQ multiplex PCR was the method, and the copy in TCRdb shows in-frame clones only, minus some. The data hold 90,000 to 150,000 clones, with around 68% observed a single time. Sample: memory CD8+ T cells sorted from blood. Subset given: CD45RO+ cells pooled with CCR7-negative TemRA cells. This chain uses TRBV30 with TRBJ1-5; D may be TRBD1 (6 bases). The TCR was taken from a woman between 25 and 40 years old in good health. The CDR3 spells CAWSGAGVNQPQHF. The CDR3 coding sequence is TGTGCCTGGAGTGGGGCAGGGGTCAATCAGCCCCAGCATTTT.